Below are 8 T cell receptor beta chains sequenced from a single sample in a study of T cell responses to AZD1222 COVID-19 vaccine. The table came from immunoSEQ multiplex PCR; TCRdb's copy has only in-frame clones and leaves some out. The data show around 160,000 clones, 92% seen once. The specimen comprised peripheral blood, sampled 28 days after the second AZD1222 dose. These receptors were taken from an adult who received the AZD1222 COVID-19 vaccine.

V and J are TRBV6-6 and TRBJ2-7; D not resolved. The CDR3 length is 12 residues. Trimming pared 7 bases from V and 3 bases from J, leaving 10 bases between. Germline V gene lookup returns CDR1 MNHNY and CDR2 SVGAGI (reference sequence). CDR3 DNA: TGTGCCAGCAATTCTTACGGCTACGAGCAGTACTTC. This encodes CASNSYGYEQYF.

This clone was recorded only once. The chain joins TRBV13 to TRBJ1-1; D is ambiguous. This CDR3 has 19 amino acids. Trimming pared 1 base from V and 0 bases from J, leaving 21 bases between. Germline V gives CDR1 PRHDT, CDR2 FYEKMQ (reference sequence). The CDR3 loop reads CASSLEEVVRYPVNTEAFF. In DNA, the CDR3 is TGTGCCAGCAGCTTAGAAGAAGTCGTTCGCTACCCGGTGAACACTGAAGCTTTCTTT.

This chain uses TRBV2 with TRBJ2-5; D is unresolved. In germline, CDR1 is SNHLY, CDR2 FYNNEI. The CDR3 contains 14 residues. The V end lost 6 bases, the J end lost 1 base, and 12 bases lay between the germline ends. CDR3 amino acids: CASRRWQLQETQYF. CDR3 bases: TGTGCCAGCAGAAGGTGGCAGCTCCAAGAGACCCAGTACTTC.

This rearrangement joins TRBV18 to TRBJ2-1; D might be TRBD2 (6 bases). V was pared by 3 bases and J by 7 bases, with 19 bases between. This CDR3 is built from 16 residues. Germline CDR1 is KGHSH and CDR2 is LQKENI. As DNA, the CDR3 is TGTGCCAGCTCACCTTTCATTGGAGGGCTGGGGAATGAGCAGTTCTTC. Protein: CASSPFIGGLGNEQFF.

The chain links TRBV12-5 to TRBJ1-5; 8 nucleotides match TRBD1. This CDR3 spans 16 amino acids. Germline loops: CDR1 LGHNT, CDR2 FRNRAP. V lost 5 bases to trimming and J lost 5 bases; unmatched junction nucleotides: 11. CDR3 sequence (DNA): TGTGCTAGTGGTACCCTCGACAGGGGAGCCCATCAGCCCCAGCATTTT. This sequence encodes CASGTLDRGAHQPQHF. Using reference TRBV12-5 and TRBJ1-5 for the parts outside the CDR3, the full variable domain is DARVTQTPRHKVTEMGQEVTMRCQPILGHNTVFWYRQTMMQGLELLAYFRNRAPLDDSGMPKDRFSAEMPDATLATLKIQPSEPRDSAVYFCASGTLDRGAHQPQHFGDGTRLSIL.

The chain is built from TRBV18 and TRBJ1-5; no clear D gene. The germline V and J ends were trimmed by 2 bases and 1 base, with 6 bases remaining between them. Per germline, CDR1 KGHSH and CDR2 LQKENI. This CDR3 has 14 residues. The DNA of the CDR3 is TGTGCCAGCTCACCAGTGGGGAGCAATCAGCCCCAGCATTTT. Its protein product is CASSPVGSNQPQHF.

This sequence joins TRBV6-1 and TRBJ2-7; TRBD1 aligns across 7 bases. After removal of 2 bases from V and 1 base from J, the junction contained 2 bases not matched to a gene. CDR3 length: 14 residues. Germline V gene data show CDR1 as MNHNS and CDR2 as SASEGT. The CDR3 DNA reads TGTGCCAGCAGTGAAACGGGACAGTCCTACGAGCAGTACTTC. Encoded protein: CASSETGQSYEQYF.

The chain employs TRBV19 and TRBJ2-3; TRBD1 aligns across 9 bases. The CDR3 consists of 14 residues. With V trimmed by 4 bases and J by 5 bases, 4 bases remained unmatched. Germline V gene data show CDR1 as LNHDA and CDR2 as SQIVND (reference sequence). CDR3 residues: CASSRQGDGDTQYF. The CDR3 nucleotides read TGTGCCAGTAGTAGACAGGGGGATGGAGATACGCAGTATTTT. Combining the CDR3 with reference TRBV19 and TRBJ2-3 gives the whole variable domain DGGITQSPKYLFRKEGQNVTLSCEQNLNHDAMYWYRQDPGQGLRLIYYSQIVNDFQKGDIAEGYSVSREKKESFPLTVTSAQKNPTAFYLCASSRQGDGDTQYFGPGTRLTVL.